A single sample gave rise to the 28 T cell receptor beta chains below, sequenced in a study of blood T cells in healthy people across ages. It was with a sample-barcoded 5' primer and a J-beta primer mix that a second PCR of about 6 to 11 cycles was run. Each CDR3 protein gets one entry after TCRdb re-called the 5' RACE reads with MiXCR. The data hold more than 900,000 distinct CDR3 sequences, with 25% to 35% observed a single time. The same data also went into a second study, on T cells of mothers and their children.

Specimen: blood. Receptors originate from a middle-aged woman in good health.

The V call is TRBV7-2, the J call TRBJ2-1; D uncertain. Per the germline V gene, CDR1 is SGHTA and CDR2 is FQGNSA. The ends were cut back, 4 bases at V and 2 bases at J, with 15 bases in the middle. The CDR3 extends over 16 amino acids. CDR3 sequence: CASSSDDTSPYNEQFF. CDR3 bases: TGTGCCAGCAGCTCCGACGACACGAGCCCCTACAATGAGCAGTTCTTC. The full variable domain, its missing parts supplied by reference TRBV7-2 and TRBJ2-1, is GAGVSQSPSNKVTEKGKDVELRCDPISGHTALYWYRQSLGQGLEFLIYFQGNSAPDKSGLPSDRFSAERTGGSVSTLTIQRTQQEDSAVYLCASSSDDTSPYNEQFFGPGTRLTVL.

This clonotype was recorded many times. CDR3 in DNA: TGCAGCGTTGAAGATCGGACAGACTATGGCTACACCTTC. This gives the protein CSVEDRTDYGYTF. V is TRBV29-1 and J is TRBJ1-2; D is possibly TRBD1 (6 bases). This CDR3 is built from 13 residues. V was shortened by 0 bases and J by 3 bases, with 8 bases between the two germline ends. Germline V gene data show CDR1 as SQVTM and CDR2 as ANQGSEA.

The chain joins TRBV7-6 to TRBJ2-3; 8 nucleotides match TRBD2. The germline V gene has CDR1 SGHVS and CDR2 FNYEAQ. The length of the CDR3 is 16 residues. Losses at the gene ends were 3 bases for V and 1 base for J; bases not matched to a gene: 6. Here the CDR3 DNA reads TGTGCCAGCAGCTTCGGGGGGGCAATTGGCACAGATACGCAGTATTTT. Its translation: CASSFGGAIGTDTQYF. Drawing the rest from reference TRBV7-6 and TRBJ2-3, the complete variable domain is GAGVSQSPRYKVTKRGQDVALRCDPISGHVSLYWYRQALGQGPEFLTYFNYEAQQDKSGLPNDRFSAERPEGSISTLTIQRTEQRDSAMYRCASSFGGAIGTDTQYFGPGTRLTVL.

The sample holds a few counts of this clonotype. The chain combines TRBV7-2 with TRBJ2-4, with D perhaps assigned TRBD1 or TRBD2 (5 bases each). This CDR3 spans 13 amino acids. The V and J ends lost 8 bases and 13 bases respectively, with 21 bases between them. Germline values: CDR1 SGHTA, CDR2 FQGNSA. The CDR3 DNA sequence: TGTGCCAGCTCCCAGGGCCCCCTGGGGGAGCAGTACTTC. Protein product: CASSQGPLGEQYF.

Worth noting for this clonotype: At one of its ends the junction is not consistent with the germline gene, which may arise from a read error. This chain uses TRBV27 with TRBJ2-7; tentatively, D is TRBD1 (5 bases). CDR1 and CDR2 (germline): MNHEY, SMNVEV (reference sequence). This CDR3 spans 15 amino acids. The CDR3, as DNA: TGCGCCAGCAGTTTACCGACTTCAGGGTCCTACGAGCAGTACTTC. The encoded protein is CASSLPTSGSYEQYF.

In this sample, this clonotype turned up many times. The rearrangement joins TRBV4-1 to TRBJ2-7; D is possibly TRBD1 or TRBD2 (5 bases each). CDR1 and CDR2 (germline): MGHRA, YSYEKL. CDR3 length: 15 residues. Trimming stripped 3 bases from V and 2 bases from J, with 14 bases between. CDR3 sequence reads: CASSQWPGQAYEQYF. The CDR3 coding sequence is TGCGCCAGCAGCCAGTGGCCGGGGCAAGCCTACGAGCAGTACTTC.

V and J are TRBV2 and TRBJ1-6; no clear D. Trimming shortened V by 0 bases and J by 0 bases, and 6 bases separated the two germline ends. Germline CDR1 and CDR2: SNHLY and FYNNEI. CDR3 size: 16 residues. The DNA for the CDR3 is TGTGCCAGCAGTGAAGCGTGGAGCTCCTATAATTCACCCCTCCACTTT. Protein: CASSEAWSSYNSPLHF.

The V gene is TRBV18, the J gene TRBJ2-4; a possible D gene is TRBD1 (6 bases). V was cut by 4 bases and J by 15 bases, with 16 bases left in between. The CDR3 spans 12 residues. Germline CDR1 KGHSH, CDR2 LQKENI. In DNA, the CDR3 is TGTGCCAGCTCACAACAGGGAGACGAGCGGTACTTC. This encodes CASSQQGDERYF.

This clonotype was recorded a few times. V usage is TRBV20-1 and J usage is TRBJ1-2; 7 bases are a match to TRBD1. V lost 3 bases and J lost 3; bases outside the gene matches: 10. The CDR3 has 15 amino acids. From germline, CDR1 is DFQATT and CDR2 SNEGSKA (reference sequence). The CDR3 bases are TGCAGTGCTAGTACTTCAGGGGGTACGGACTATGGCTACACCTTC. It encodes CSASTSGGTDYGYTF.

This clonotype was recorded many times. V is TRBV7-2 and J is TRBJ2-7, with D unclear. The V gene lost 0 bases and the J gene lost 1 base, with 13 bases spanning the gap. Germline CDR1 reads SGHTA; CDR2 reads FQGNSA. This CDR3 has 16 amino acids. In nucleotides, the CDR3 is TGTGCCAGCAGCTTAGCGCGGATAGGCCAGTCCTACGAGCAGTACTTC. Its translation: CASSLARIGQSYEQYF.

As for this clonotype: A much larger clone lies a single base off, so this may be a read error. This sequence joins TRBV20-1 and TRBJ2-7; D may match TRBD1 or TRBD2 (6 bases each). V was pared by 5 bases and J by 7 bases, with 24 bases between. Per germline, CDR1 DFQATT and CDR2 SNEGSKA (reference sequence). CDR3 length: 15 residues. The CDR3 spells CSAGGPAERYNEQYF. The CDR3 DNA reads TGCAGTGCTGGGGGGCCGGCGGAAAGATACAATGAGCAGTACTTC.

In its sample, this clonotype was seen many times. V gene TRBV7-6 combines with J gene TRBJ2-7, with D unclear. The V gene lost 4 bases and the J gene lost 0 bases, with 7 bases spanning the gap. The germline V gene has CDR1 SGHVS and CDR2 FNYEAQ. The CDR3 covers 13 residues. CDR3 coding DNA: TGTGCCAGCAGCTCCCTTAGCTCCTACGAGCAGTACTTC. Its translation: CASSSLSSYEQYF.

This clonotype occurred many times. The chain links TRBV20-1 to TRBJ2-7; 7 bases line up with TRBD1. V was clipped by 4 bases and J by 2 bases; unmatched bases: 2. Germline CDR1 and CDR2: DFQATT and SNEGSKA (reference sequence). The CDR3 spans 12 residues. The CDR3 nucleotides read TGCAGTGCTAACAGGGGCACCTACGAGCAGTACTTC. Translating it yields CSANRGTYEQYF.

This chain uses TRBV14 with TRBJ2-7; 7 nucleotides line up with TRBD2. Germline lookup yields CDR1 SGHDN and CDR2 FVKESK. V shed 0 bases and J 0 bases; nucleotides not matched to a gene: 8. The CDR3 loop spans 17 amino acids. CDR3 DNA: TGTGCCAGCAGCCAAGAGTTGTATGGGGGGGGCTCCTACGAGCAGTACTTC. Protein product: CASSQELYGGGSYEQYF.

CDR3 sequence: CASRMTGGGGYTF. The CDR3 DNA is TGTGCCAGCAGAATGACAGGGGGCGGTGGCTACACCTTC. The V gene is TRBV25-1, the J gene TRBJ1-2, with 10 bases matching TRBD1. Germline V gene sequence: CDR1 MGHDK, CDR2 SYGVNS. With V trimmed by 6 bases and J by 7 bases, 5 bases remained unmatched. The CDR3 spans 13 residues.

The chain employs TRBV28 and TRBJ2-4, with 7 bases aligning to TRBD2. The CDR3 is 14 residues long. The germline V gene has CDR1 MDHEN and CDR2 SYDVKM. J was trimmed by 1 base and V by 8 bases; bases with no gene match: 5. The CDR3: CASGGGSAKNIQYF. The CDR3 DNA follows: TGTGCCAGCGGGGGGGGGTCGGCCAAAAACATTCAGTACTTC.

This clonotype was seen a handful of times. A much bigger clone sits one base away, suggesting this may be a read error. The chain is built from TRBV28 and TRBJ2-7, with D possibly matching TRBD1 (6 bases). CDR1 and CDR2 from the germline V gene are MDHEN and SYDVKM. The CDR3 runs 16 residues. V lost 5 bases and J lost 2, with 19 bases in between. CDR3 DNA: TGTGCCAGCAGTCTCCAAGGACAGCGCCCCCCCTACGAGCAGTACTTC. It specifies CASSLQGQRPPYEQYF.

Concerning this clonotype: Just one base apart from a much larger clone, this may be a read error. The V call is TRBV2, the J call TRBJ2-3, with 9 bases aligning to TRBD1. The V segment lost 8 bases and the J segment 14 bases; nucleotides outside the gene matches: 14. CDR1 is SNHLY and CDR2 is FYNNEI in the germline V gene. The CDR3 length is 13 residues. CDR3: CASGGQGNEKLYF. As DNA, the CDR3 is TGTGCCAGCGGGGGACAGGGAAATGAAAAACTGTATTTT.

The rearrangement links TRBV20-1 to TRBJ2-7; 9 bases are a match to TRBD2. The CDR3 has 15 amino acids. Trimming cost V 6 bases and J 0 bases; bases outside gene matches: 9. Germline V CDR1 and CDR2: DFQATT, SNEGSKA (reference sequence). In DNA, the CDR3 is TGCAGTGCCACCTGGGCGGGGGGGAGCTCCTACGAGCAGTACTTC. Amino acids: CSATWAGGSSYEQYF.

This clonotype has at least ten counts. This chain connects TRBV6-5 to TRBJ2-1; 9 bases fit TRBD1. The CDR3 runs to 15 residues. CDR1 is MNHEY, CDR2 SVGAGI, per germline. With 2 bases clipped from V and 5 bases from J, the junction kept 4 bases outside the gene matches. This chain's CDR3 is CASSYGTGSNNEQFF. The CDR3 DNA reads as TGTGCCAGCAGTTACGGGACAGGGTCTAACAATGAGCAGTTCTTC.

This clonotype was observed a few times. The gene calls are TRBV7-3 and TRBJ2-5, with D maybe TRBD1 (6 bases). The CDR3 runs to 14 residues. Looked up from germline, CDR1 is SGHTA and CDR2 is FQGTGA. Trimming took 3 bases from V and 5 from J, leaving 13 bases between them. The CDR3 DNA reads as TGTGCCAGCAGCTTTGCAGGGGCGGGCGAGACCCAGTACTTC. Protein product: CASSFAGAGETQYF.

The table lists this clonotype with a few counts. A junction end diverges from the germline sequence, so it may reflect a read error. The chain couples TRBV7-7 to TRBJ2-1, with 8 bases that match TRBD1. The CDR3 runs to 15 residues. In germline, CDR1 is SSHAT, CDR2 FNYEAQ (reference sequence). The CDR3 spells CASSFRQGPYNEQFF. In DNA, the CDR3 is TGTGCTAGCAGCTTTCGACAGGGGCCCTACAATGAGCAGTTCTTC.

This clonotype was seen a few times. The chain combines TRBV4-1 with TRBJ1-2; D is unclear. Germline lookup yields CDR1 MGHRA and CDR2 YSYEKL. The germline V and J ends were trimmed by 3 bases and 4 bases, with 12 bases remaining between them. The CDR3 length is 14 residues. The CDR3 nucleotides read TGCGCCAGCAGCCAGTCCCTGGGGAGCTATGGCTACACCTTC. Protein sequence: CASSQSLGSYGYTF.

This clonotype occurred a few times. The rearrangement links TRBV15 to TRBJ2-3; D is possibly TRBD1 (6 bases). V was trimmed by 0 bases and J by 2 bases, leaving 18 bases between them. This CDR3 has 18 residues. Germline CDR1 reads LNHNV; CDR2 reads YYDKDF (reference sequence). The CDR3 sequence is CATSRDPGTMTSTDTQYF. CDR3 in DNA: TGTGCCACCAGCAGAGATCCCGGGACAATGACTTCCACAGATACGCAGTATTTT. Together with reference TRBV15 and TRBJ2-3, the CDR3 gives the full variable domain: DAMVIQNPRYQVTQFGKPVTLSCSQTLNHNVMYWYQQKSSQAPKLLFHYYDKDFNNEADTPDNFQSRRPNTSFCFLDIRSPGLGDTAMYLCATSRDPGTMTSTDTQYFGPGTRLTVL.

This clonotype was found a few times. The genes are TRBV18 and TRBJ1-2; no firm D call. Between the trimmed V and J ends, which lost 6 bases and 8 bases, there was a span of 16 bases. The germline V gene encodes CDR1 KGHSH and CDR2 LQKENI. The CDR3 is 13 residues long. This CDR3 reads CASSPGVRGGYTF. The CDR3 coding sequence is TGTGCCAGCTCCCCGGGTGTTCGGGGAGGCTACACCTTC. The whole variable domain, remainder taken from reference TRBV18 and TRBJ1-2, is NAGVMQNPRHLVRRRGQEARLRCSPMKGHSHVYWYRQLPEEGLKFMVYLQKENIIDESGMPKERFSAEFPKEGPSILRIQQVVRGDSAAYFCASSPGVRGGYTFGSGTRLTVV.

This clonotype was counted many times. This sequence joins TRBV7-8 and TRBJ1-5, with a possible D match to TRBD1 (5 bases). The length of the CDR3 is 15 residues. The ends were cut back, 2 bases at V and 6 bases at J, with 14 bases in the middle. The germline V gene encodes CDR1 SGHVS and CDR2 FQNEAQ. The CDR3 reads CASSLWQGPSQPQHF. CDR3 bases: TGTGCCAGCAGCTTATGGCAGGGCCCAAGTCAGCCCCAGCATTTT.

This clonotype was counted ten times or more. This chain links TRBV9 with TRBJ2-7; TRBD2 matches at 8 bases. CDR3 length equals 15 residues. Germline V gene data show CDR1 as SGDLS and CDR2 as YYNGEE. V lost 0 bases to trimming and J lost 4 bases; unmatched junction nucleotides: 6. The chain's CDR3 is CASSVGRTGGYEQYF. CDR3 sequence (DNA): TGTGCCAGCAGCGTAGGCAGGACGGGGGGGTACGAGCAGTACTTC.

The gene calls are TRBV2 and TRBJ1-1, with D unclear. Germline-derived CDR1 and CDR2 are SNHLY and FYNNEI. The V gene lost 6 bases and the J gene lost 2 bases, with 10 bases spanning the gap. This CDR3 is 13 amino acids long. DNA of the CDR3: TGTGCCAGCAGGCGAGGGCATAACACTGAAGCTTTCTTT. Protein product: CASRRGHNTEAFF. The entire variable domain, with the rest obtained from reference TRBV2 and TRBJ1-1, is as follows: EPEVTQTPSHQVTQMGQEVILRCVPISNHLYFYWYRQILGQKVEFLVSFYNNEISEKSEIFDDQFSVERPDGSNFTLKIRSTKLEDSAMYFCASRRGHNTEAFFGQGTRLTVV.